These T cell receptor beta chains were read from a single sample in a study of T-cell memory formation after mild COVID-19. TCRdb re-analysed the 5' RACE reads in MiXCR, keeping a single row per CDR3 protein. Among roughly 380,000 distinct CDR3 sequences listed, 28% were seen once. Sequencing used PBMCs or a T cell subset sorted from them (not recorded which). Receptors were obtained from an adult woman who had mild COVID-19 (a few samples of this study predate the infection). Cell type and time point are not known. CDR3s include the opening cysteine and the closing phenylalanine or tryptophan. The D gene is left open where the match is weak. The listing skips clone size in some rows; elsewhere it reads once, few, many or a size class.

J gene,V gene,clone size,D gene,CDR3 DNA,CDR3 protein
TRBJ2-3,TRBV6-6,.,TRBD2,TGTGCCAGCAGCCCCTCGGAGCTAGCGGGGAGACATAGCACAGATACGCAGTATTTT,CASSPSELAGRHSTDTQYF
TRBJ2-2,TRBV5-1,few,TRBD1,TGCGCCAGCAGCTTCCAGGGGGCCGGGGAGCTGTTTTTT,CASSFQGAGELFF
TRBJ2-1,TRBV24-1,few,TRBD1,TGTGCCACCAGTGATTTGGCCCCGGGACAGGGGACTTACAATGAGCAGTTCTTC,CATSDLAPGQGTYNEQFF
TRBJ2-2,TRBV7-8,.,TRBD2,TGTGCCAGCAGCCACCGACTAGCGGGGGTTACTGACACCGGGGAGCTGTTTTTT,CASSHRLAGVTDTGELFF
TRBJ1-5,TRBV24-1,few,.,TGTGCCACCAGTGATTTAAGGGAGGGTAACAATCAGCCCCAGCATTTT,CATSDLREGNNQPQHF
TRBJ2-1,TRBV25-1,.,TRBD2,TGTGCCAGCTCCCTAGCGGGGGTGTTGGGGATTTCCTACAATGAGCAGTTCTTC,CASSLAGVLGISYNEQFF
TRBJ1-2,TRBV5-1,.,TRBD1,TGCGCCAGCAGCTCCAACCGGGACAGCGGAAAATATGGCTACACCTTC,CASSSNRDSGKYGYTF
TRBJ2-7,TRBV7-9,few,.,TGTGCCAGCAGCTTAGCGTCTGGTCCCACAAATAGCTACGAGCAGTACTTC,CASSLASGPTNSYEQYF
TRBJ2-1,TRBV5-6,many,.,TGTGCCAGCAGGGAACTTAGCTCCTACAATGAGCAGTTCTTC,CASRELSSYNEQFF
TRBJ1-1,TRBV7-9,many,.,TGTGCCAGCAGCCCACGGGACACTGAAGCTTTCTTT,CASSPRDTEAFF
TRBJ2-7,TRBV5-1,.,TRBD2,TGCGCCAGCAGCTTGGGACTAGCGGGGGGCTTTGGCGAGCAGTACTTC,CASSLGLAGGFGEQYF
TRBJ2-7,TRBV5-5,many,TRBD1,TGTGCCAGCAGCCCGGGACAGAAACGCGAGCAGTACTTC,CASSPGQKREQYF
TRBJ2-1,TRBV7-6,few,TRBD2,TGTGCCAGCAGCTTTCGAAATAGTAAGGAGGGAGGGGAAGAGCAGTTCTTC,CASSFRNSKEGGEEQFF
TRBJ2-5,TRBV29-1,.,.,TGCAGCATAGAGGGGAGAGTGGTGGAGACCCAGTACTTC,CSIEGRVVETQYF
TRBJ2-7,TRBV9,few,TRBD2,TGTGCCAGCAGCGTAGGGGGAGCGGGACTAGGGTCCTACGAGCAGTACTTC,CASSVGGAGLGSYEQYF
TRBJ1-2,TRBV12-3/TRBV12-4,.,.,TGTGCCAGCAGTCCACTGAAAGGGGGGGTGGCTGGCTACACCTTC,CASSPLKGGVAGYTF
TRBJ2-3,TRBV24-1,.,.,TGTGCCACCAGTGATCAGCCTTATACGCAGTATTTT,CATSDQPYTQYF
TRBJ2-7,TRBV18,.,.,TGTGCCAGCTCACCGAGGACATCCCGAACCTCCTACGAGCAGTACTTC,CASSPRTSRTSYEQYF
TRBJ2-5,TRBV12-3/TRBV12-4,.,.,TGTGCCAGCAGTCCCGGGGTAGCGCCACCCGGGGAGACCCAGTCCTTC,CASSPGVAPPGETQSF
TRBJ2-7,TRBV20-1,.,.,TGCAGTGCTAGAGGCCCATCCAACTACGAGCAGTACTTC,CSARGPSNYEQYF
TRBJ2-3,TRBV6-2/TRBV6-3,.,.,TGTGCCAGCAGTCCGGACCTAAACACAGATACGCAGTATTTT,CASSPDLNTDTQYF
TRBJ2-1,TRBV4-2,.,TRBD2,TGTGCCAGCAGCCTATTTACCGGGACTAGCGGCCTCAATGAGCAGTTCTTC,CASSLFTGTSGLNEQFF
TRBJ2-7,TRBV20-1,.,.,TGCAGTGCTAGAGATTCCGGGAGTCCACCTTACGAGCAGTACTTC,CSARDSGSPPYEQYF
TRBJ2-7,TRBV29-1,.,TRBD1,TGCAGCGTTGATACAGGGGGCCACGAGCAGTACTTC,CSVDTGGHEQYF
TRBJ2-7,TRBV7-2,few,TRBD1,TGTGCCAGCAGCCGTAGGACAGGGGGCTCCTACGAGCAGTACTTC,CASSRRTGGSYEQYF
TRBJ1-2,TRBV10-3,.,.,TGTGCCATCAGCGGACGGGGGGCCGGGCACTATGGCTACACCTTC,CAISGRGAGHYGYTF
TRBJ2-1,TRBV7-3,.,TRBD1,TGTGCCAGCAGCTCCACCGGGACAGGATCGGACCCCACCCTCCATGAGCAGTTCTTC,CASSSTGTGSDPTLHEQFF
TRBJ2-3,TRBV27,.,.,TGTGCCAGCAGTTCCCTCCCAAGCACAGATACGCAGTATTTT,CASSSLPSTDTQYF
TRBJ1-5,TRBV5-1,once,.,TGCGCCAGCAGCTTGGTTCCAAGCAATCAGCCCCAGCATTTT,CASSLVPSNQPQHF
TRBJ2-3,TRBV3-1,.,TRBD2,TGTGCCAGCAGCCAAGCTGCCGGGACTAGCGGGAGCACGCAGTATTTT,CASSQAAGTSGSTQYF
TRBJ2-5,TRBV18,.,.,TGTGCCAGCTCACCCCCAGGGCAGGCTCGGGAGACCCAGTACTTC,CASSPPGQARETQYF
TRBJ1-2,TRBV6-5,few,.,TGTGCCAGCACCACGTGGAATTATGGCTACACCTTC,CASTTWNYGYTF
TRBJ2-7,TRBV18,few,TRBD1,TGTGCCAGCTCTTTCCGGACAGGGGCCTCCTACGAGCAGTACTTC,CASSFRTGASYEQYF
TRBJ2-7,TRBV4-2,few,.,TGTGCCAGCAGCCAAGAAATAGCGGACTACTACGAGCAGTACTTC,CASSQEIADYYEQYF
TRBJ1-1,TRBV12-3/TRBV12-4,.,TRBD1,TGTGCCAGCAGTCCTAGGAGGACAGGGAACACTGAAGCTTTCTTT,CASSPRRTGNTEAFF
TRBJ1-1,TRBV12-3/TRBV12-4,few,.,TGTGCCAGCAGCCCCCGCCCAAGGGAAGCTTTCTTT,CASSPRPREAFF
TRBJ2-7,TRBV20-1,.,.,TGCAGTGCCGAGACAGGAGACTACGAGCAGTACTTC,CSAETGDYEQYF
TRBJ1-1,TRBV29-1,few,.,TGCAGCGTTGATAAGGAGAACACTGAAGCTTTCTTT,CSVDKENTEAFF
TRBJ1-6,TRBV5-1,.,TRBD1,TGCGCCAGCAGCCGACAGGGAGGGAATTCACCCCTCCACTTT,CASSRQGGNSPLHF
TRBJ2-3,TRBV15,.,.,TGTGCCACCAGCCCCCGGGCTAGCGGCACAGATACGCAGTATTTT,CATSPRASGTDTQYF
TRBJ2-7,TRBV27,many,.,TGTGCCAGCAGTTTATCGCACAGGAGATACGAGCAGTACTTC,CASSLSHRRYEQYF
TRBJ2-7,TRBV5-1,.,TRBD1,TGCGCCAGCAGCTTGGTACAGGGGGCATTCTACGAGCAGTACTTC,CASSLVQGAFYEQYF
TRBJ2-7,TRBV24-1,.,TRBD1,TGTGCCACCAGTGGGGATCGGACAGGGGGCTCCTACGAGCAGTACTTC,CATSGDRTGGSYEQYF
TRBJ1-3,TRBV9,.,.,TGTGCCAGCAGCGTAGAGGGATCTGGAAACACCATATATTTT,CASSVEGSGNTIYF
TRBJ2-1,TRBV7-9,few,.,TGTGCCAGCAGATTAGACGGGGCAGGCTACAATGAGCAGTTCTTC,CASRLDGAGYNEQFF